This T cell receptor beta chain was sequenced during a study of blood T cell repertoires in COVID-19. The wider study: COVID-19 samples, acute and convalescent, were from the United States, Italy and Spain. T cells, B-cell-depleted T cells, or PBMCs provided the cDNA or gDNA that served as material.

Original handling: Scientists estimated how many nucleated cells there were by amplifying reference gene primers. The method was immunoSEQ multiplex PCR; TCRdb's version includes in-frame clones alone and lacks a portion of them. That table gives V, J and clone size, and the DNA gave D and trimming. The sample lists 150,000 to 200,000 clones; 82% were seen once. This CDR3 is 11 amino acids long. Germline assignment: CDR1 ENHRY and CDR2 SYGVKD. V trimming: 4 bases; J trimming: 12 bases; junction bases outside the gene matches: 3. Seattle cases were enrolled at active infection and followed longitudinally.

The source material was peripheral blood. V and J are TRBV10-3 and TRBJ2-1, with 7 bases lining up with TRBD1. The TCR originated in a woman aged 60 to 75 with COVID-19, enrolled during active disease. CDR3 bases: TGTGCCATCAGTGGGGGACAGATGCAGTTCTTC. As protein: CAISGGQMQFF.